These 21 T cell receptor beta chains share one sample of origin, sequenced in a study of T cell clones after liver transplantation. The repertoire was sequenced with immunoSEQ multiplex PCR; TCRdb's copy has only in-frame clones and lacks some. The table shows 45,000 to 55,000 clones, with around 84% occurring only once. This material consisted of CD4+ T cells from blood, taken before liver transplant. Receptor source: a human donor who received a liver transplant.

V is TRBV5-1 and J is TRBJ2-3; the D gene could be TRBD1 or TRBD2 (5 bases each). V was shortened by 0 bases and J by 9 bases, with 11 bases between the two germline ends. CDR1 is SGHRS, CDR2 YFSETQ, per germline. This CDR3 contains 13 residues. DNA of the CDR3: TGCGCCAGCAGCTTGGTCCGAGGGACGACGCAGTATTTT. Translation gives CASSLVRGTTQYF.

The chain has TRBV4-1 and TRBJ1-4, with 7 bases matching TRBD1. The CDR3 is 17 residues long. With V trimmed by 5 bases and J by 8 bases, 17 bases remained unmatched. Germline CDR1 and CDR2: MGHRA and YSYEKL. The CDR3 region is CASSLGQTGDKEEKLFF. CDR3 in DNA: TGCGCCAGCAGCTTGGGACAAACAGGGGACAAGGAAGAAAAACTGTTTTTT.

The CDR3 loop reads CASSLVFTDTQYF. CDR3 sequence (DNA): TGTGCCAGCAGCTTAGTCTTCACAGATACGCAGTATTTT. The V and J genes are TRBV7-3 and TRBJ2-3; D is unclear. V shed 2 bases and J shed 2 bases, with 5 bases lying between them. Germline V lookup: CDR1 SGHTA, CDR2 FQGTGA. The CDR3 runs to 13 residues. The variable domain in full, with the rest retrieved from reference TRBV7-3 and TRBJ2-3, is GAGVSQTPSNKVTEKGKYVELRCDPISGHTALYWYRQSLGQGPEFLIYFQGTGAADDSGLPNDRFFAVRPEGSVSTLKIQRTERGDSAVYLCASSLVFTDTQYFGPGTRLTVL.

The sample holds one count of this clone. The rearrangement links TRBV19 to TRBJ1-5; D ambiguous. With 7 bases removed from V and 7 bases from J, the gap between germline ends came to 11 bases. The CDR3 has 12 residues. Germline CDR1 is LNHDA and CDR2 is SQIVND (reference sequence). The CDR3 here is CASNFEGQPQHF. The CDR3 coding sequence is TGTGCCAGTAATTTCGAAGGACAGCCCCAGCATTTT.

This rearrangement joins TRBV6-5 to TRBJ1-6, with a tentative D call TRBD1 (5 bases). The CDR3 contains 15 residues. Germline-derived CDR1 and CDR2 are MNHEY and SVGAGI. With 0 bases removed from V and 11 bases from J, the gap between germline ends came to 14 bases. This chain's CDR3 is CASSYSGQGKTPLHF. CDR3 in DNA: TGTGCCAGCAGTTACTCGGGGCAGGGCAAGACACCCCTCCACTTT.

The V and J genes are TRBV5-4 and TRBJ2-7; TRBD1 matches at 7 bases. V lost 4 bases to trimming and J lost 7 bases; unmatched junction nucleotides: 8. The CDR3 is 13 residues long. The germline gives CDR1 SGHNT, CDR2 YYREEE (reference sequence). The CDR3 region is CASSGGQSGEQYF. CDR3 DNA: TGTGCCAGCAGCGGGGGACAGTCCGGAGAGCAGTACTTC.

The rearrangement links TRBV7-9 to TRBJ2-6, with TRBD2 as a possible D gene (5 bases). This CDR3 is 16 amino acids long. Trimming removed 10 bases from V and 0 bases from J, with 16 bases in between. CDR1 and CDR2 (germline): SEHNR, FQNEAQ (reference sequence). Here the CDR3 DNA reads TGTGCCATTTCGGGGTCAGCAAGCTCTGGGGCCAACGTCCTGACTTTC. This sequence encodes CAISGSASSGANVLTF.

CDR3 residues: CASSLGPSAGAADTQYF. The CDR3 DNA is TGCGCCAGCAGCTTGGGGCCGTCTGCGGGGGCCGCAGATACGCAGTATTTT. The rearrangement joins TRBV5-1 to TRBJ2-3; D is perhaps TRBD2 (7 bases). The CDR3 is 17 residues long. Germline V gene sequence: CDR1 SGHRS, CDR2 YFSETQ. Between the trimmed V and J ends, which lost 0 bases and 4 bases, there was a span of 18 bases. The entire variable domain, with the rest obtained from reference TRBV5-1 and TRBJ2-3, is as follows: KAGVTQTPRYLIKTRGQQVTLSCSPISGHRSVSWYQQTPGQGLQFLFEYFSETQRNKGNFPGRFSGRQFSNSRSEMNVSTLELGDSALYLCASSLGPSAGAADTQYFGPGTRLTVL.

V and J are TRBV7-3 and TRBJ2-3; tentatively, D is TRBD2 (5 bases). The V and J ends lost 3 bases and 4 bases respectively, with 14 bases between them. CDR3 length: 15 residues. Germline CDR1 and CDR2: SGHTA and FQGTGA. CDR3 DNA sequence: TGTGCCAGCAGCTTTGGAGGTGGAGGCCCAGATACGCAGTATTTT. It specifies CASSFGGGGPDTQYF.

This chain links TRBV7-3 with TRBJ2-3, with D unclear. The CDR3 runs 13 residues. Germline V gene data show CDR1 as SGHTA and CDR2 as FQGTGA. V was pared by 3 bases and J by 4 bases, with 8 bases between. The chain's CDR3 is CASSFYSSDTQYF. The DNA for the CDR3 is TGTGCCAGCAGCTTCTATTCTTCAGATACGCAGTATTTT. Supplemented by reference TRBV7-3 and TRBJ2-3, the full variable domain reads GAGVSQTPSNKVTEKGKYVELRCDPISGHTALYWYRQSLGQGPEFLIYFQGTGAADDSGLPNDRFFAVRPEGSVSTLKIQRTERGDSAVYLCASSFYSSDTQYFGPGTRLTVL.

The CDR3 DNA sequence: TGTGCCAGCAGACAGGGTGGGGATGAGACCCAGTACTTC. The encoded protein is CASRQGGDETQYF. The rearrangement links TRBV6-1 to TRBJ2-5; D is possibly TRBD1 (6 bases). Germline-derived CDR1 and CDR2 are MNHNS and SASEGT. The CDR3 has 13 amino acids. The ends were cut back, 6 bases at V and 5 bases at J, with 13 bases in the middle.

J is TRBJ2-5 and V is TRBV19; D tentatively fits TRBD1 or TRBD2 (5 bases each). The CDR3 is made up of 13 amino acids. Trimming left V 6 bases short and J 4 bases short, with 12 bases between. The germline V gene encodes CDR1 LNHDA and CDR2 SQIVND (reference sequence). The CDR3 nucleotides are TGTGCCAGTAGCTCCGGGACCGGAGAGACCCAGTACTTC. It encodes CASSSGTGETQYF.

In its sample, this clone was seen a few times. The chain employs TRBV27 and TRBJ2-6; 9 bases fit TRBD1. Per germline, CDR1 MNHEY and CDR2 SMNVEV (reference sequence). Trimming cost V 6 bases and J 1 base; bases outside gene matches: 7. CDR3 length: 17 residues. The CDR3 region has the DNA TGTGCCAGCAGCCCGGGACAGGGTTTGTCTGGGGCCAACGTCCTGACTTTC. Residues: CASSPGQGLSGANVLTF.

The CDR3 loop reads CASRSGQGAPTEAFF. Here the CDR3 DNA reads TGTGCCAGCAGAAGCGGACAGGGGGCGCCCACTGAAGCTTTCTTT. The V call is TRBV6-5, the J call TRBJ1-1; TRBD1 matches 11 bases. CDR1 is MNHEY, CDR2 SVGAGI, per germline. Losses at the gene ends were 6 bases for V and 4 bases for J; bases not matched to a gene: 7. The CDR3 totals 15 residues.

This chain's CDR3 is CASSQDKQGKRQYF. The CDR3 DNA reads TGCGCCAGCAGCCAGGACAAACAGGGGAAACGGCAGTATTTT. This chain uses TRBV4-3 with TRBJ2-3; 7 bases are shared with TRBD1. V lost 3 bases, J lost 11 bases, and 11 bases stayed unmatched. Germline assignment: CDR1 LGHNA and CDR2 YSLEER. The CDR3 is 14 amino acids.

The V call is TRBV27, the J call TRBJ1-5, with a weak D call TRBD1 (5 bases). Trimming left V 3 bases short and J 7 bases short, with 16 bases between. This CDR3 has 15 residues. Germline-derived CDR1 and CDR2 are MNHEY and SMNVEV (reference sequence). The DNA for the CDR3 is TGTGCCAGCAGTTTGTTCGGAGGGACGCAACAGCCCCAGCATTTT. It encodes CASSLFGGTQQPQHF.

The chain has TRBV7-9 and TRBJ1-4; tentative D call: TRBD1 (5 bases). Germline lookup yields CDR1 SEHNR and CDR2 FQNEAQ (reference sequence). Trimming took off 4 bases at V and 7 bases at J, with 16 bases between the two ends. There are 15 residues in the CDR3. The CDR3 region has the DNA TGTGCCAGCAGCTCTCGAATCGGGGCCCTTGAAAAACTGTTTTTT. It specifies CASSSRIGALEKLFF.

The CDR3 bases are TGTGCCAGCAGCCGACTAGCGGAGCACAATGAGCAGTTCTTC. The encoded protein is CASSRLAEHNEQFF. This chain joins TRBV2 and TRBJ2-1; 9 nucleotides align to TRBD2. The CDR3 extends over 14 amino acids. In germline, CDR1 is SNHLY, CDR2 FYNNEI. V shed 6 bases and J 5 bases; nucleotides not matched to a gene: 5.

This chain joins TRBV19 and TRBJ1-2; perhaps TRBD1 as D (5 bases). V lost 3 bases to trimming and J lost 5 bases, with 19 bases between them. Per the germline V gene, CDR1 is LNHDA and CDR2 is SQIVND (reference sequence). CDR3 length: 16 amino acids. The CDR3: CASSITRGGRRYGYTF. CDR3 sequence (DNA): TGTGCCAGTAGTATTACTCGCGGGGGACGGAGATATGGCTACACCTTC.

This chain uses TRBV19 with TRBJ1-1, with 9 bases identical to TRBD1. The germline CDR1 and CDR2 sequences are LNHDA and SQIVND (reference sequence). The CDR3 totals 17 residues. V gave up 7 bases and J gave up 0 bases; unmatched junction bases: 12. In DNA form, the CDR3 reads TGTGCCAGTACCCAAAAAGGACAGGGGATTATGAACACTGAAGCTTTCTTT. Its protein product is CASTQKGQGIMNTEAFF.

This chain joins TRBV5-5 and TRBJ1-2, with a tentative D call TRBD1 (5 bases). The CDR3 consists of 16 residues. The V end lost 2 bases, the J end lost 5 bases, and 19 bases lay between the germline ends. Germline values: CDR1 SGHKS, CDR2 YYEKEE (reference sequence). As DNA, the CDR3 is TGTGCCAGCAGCTTCCGGGAGCCCGAAGGGGAATATGGCTACACCTTC. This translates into CASSFREPEGEYGYTF.